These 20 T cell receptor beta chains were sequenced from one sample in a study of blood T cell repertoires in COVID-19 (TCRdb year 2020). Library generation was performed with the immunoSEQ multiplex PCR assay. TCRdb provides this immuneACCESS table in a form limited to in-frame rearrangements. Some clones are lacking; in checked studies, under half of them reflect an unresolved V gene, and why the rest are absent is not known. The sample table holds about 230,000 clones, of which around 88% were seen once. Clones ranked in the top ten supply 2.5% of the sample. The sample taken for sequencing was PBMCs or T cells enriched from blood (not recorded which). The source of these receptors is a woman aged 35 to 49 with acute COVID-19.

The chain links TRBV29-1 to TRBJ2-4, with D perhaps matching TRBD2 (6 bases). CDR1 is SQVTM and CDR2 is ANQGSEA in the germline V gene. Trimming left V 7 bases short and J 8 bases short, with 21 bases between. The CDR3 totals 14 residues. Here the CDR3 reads CSARPRATGDIQYF. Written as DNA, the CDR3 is TGCAGCGCCCGACCTCGGGCCACGGGGGACATTCAGTACTTC. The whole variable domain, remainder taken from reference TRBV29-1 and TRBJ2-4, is SAVISQKPSRDICQRGTSLTIQCQVDSQVTMMFWYRQQPGQSLTLIATANQGSEATYESGFVIDKFPISRPNLTFSTLTVSNMSPEDSSIYLCSARPRATGDIQYFGAGTRLSVL.

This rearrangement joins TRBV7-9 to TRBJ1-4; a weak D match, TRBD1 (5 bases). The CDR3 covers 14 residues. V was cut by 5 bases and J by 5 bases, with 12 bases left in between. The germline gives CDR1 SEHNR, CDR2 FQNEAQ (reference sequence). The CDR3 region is CASSRSGGNEKLFF. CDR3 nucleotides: TGTGCCAGCAGCCGCTCCGGGGGAAATGAAAAACTGTTTTTT.

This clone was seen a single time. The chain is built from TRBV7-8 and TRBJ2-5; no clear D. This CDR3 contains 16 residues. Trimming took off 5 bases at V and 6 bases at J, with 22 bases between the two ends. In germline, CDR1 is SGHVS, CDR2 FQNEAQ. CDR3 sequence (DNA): TGTGCCAGCAGCCCTGAGGAATCTCCCCTGTCCCAGACCCAGTACTTC. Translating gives CASSPEESPLSQTQYF.

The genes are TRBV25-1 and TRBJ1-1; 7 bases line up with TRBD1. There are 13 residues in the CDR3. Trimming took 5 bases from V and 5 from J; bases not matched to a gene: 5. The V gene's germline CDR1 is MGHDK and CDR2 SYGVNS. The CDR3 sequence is CASSRTGSTEAFF. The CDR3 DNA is TGTGCCAGCAGTCGGACAGGTTCTACTGAAGCTTTCTTT.

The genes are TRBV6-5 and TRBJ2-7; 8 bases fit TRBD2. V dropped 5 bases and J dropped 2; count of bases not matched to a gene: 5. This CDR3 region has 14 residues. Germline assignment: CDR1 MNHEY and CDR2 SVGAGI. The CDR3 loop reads CASSLAGGPYEQYF. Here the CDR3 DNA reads TGTGCCAGCAGTCTCGCGGGGGGCCCCTACGAGCAGTACTTC.

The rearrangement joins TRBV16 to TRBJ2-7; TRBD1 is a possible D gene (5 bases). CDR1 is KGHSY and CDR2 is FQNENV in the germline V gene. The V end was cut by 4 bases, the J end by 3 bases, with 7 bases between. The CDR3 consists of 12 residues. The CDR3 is CASSRRGYEQYV. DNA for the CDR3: TGTGCCAGCAGCCGAAGGGGCTACGAGCAGTACGTC.

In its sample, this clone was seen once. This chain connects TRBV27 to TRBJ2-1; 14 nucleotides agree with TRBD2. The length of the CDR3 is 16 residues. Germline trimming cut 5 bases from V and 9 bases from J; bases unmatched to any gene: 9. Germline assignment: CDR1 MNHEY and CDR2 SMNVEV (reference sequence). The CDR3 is CASSPRTSGRSGEQFF. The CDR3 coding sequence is TGTGCCAGCAGTCCCCGGACTAGCGGGAGGTCGGGTGAGCAGTTCTTC.

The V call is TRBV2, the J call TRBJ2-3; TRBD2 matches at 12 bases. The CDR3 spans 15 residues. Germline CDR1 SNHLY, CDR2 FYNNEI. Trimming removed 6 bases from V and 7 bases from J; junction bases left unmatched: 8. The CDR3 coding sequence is TGTGCCAGCAGCGACCTAGCGGGGGGGATGAATACGCAGTATTTT. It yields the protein CASSDLAGGMNTQYF.

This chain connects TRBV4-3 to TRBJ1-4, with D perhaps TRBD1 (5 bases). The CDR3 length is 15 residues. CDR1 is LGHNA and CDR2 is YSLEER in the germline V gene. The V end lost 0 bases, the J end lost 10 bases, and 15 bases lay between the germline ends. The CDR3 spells CASSQDLEGRRKLFF. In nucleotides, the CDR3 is TGCGCCAGCAGCCAAGATCTGGAGGGACGGAGAAAACTGTTTTTT.

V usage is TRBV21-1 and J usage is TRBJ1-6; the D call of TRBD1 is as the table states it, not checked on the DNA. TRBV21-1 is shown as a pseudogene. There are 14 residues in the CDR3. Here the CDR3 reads CASPLREVNSPLHF. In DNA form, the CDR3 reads TGTGCCAGCCCTCTCAGGGAAGTCAATTCACCCCTCCACTTT.

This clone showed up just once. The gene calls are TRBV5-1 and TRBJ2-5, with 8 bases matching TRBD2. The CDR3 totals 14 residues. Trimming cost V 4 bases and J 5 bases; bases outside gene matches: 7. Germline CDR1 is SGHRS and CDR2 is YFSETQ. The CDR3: CASSPGGARETQYF. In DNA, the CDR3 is TGCGCCAGCAGCCCCGGGGGGGCCCGGGAGACCCAGTACTTC.

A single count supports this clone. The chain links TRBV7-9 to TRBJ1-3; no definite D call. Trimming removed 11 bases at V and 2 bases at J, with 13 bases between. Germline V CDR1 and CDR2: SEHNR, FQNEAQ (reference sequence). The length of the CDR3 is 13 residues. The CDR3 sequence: CAGRTGAGNTIYF. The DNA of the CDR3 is TGTGCCGGGCGGACGGGAGCTGGAAACACCATATATTTT.

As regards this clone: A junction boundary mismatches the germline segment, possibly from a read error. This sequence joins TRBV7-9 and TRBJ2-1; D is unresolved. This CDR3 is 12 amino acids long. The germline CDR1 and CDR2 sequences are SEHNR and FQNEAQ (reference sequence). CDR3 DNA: TGTGCCAGCAGCTTAGGCTACGATGAGCAGTTCTTC. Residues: CASSLGYDEQFF.

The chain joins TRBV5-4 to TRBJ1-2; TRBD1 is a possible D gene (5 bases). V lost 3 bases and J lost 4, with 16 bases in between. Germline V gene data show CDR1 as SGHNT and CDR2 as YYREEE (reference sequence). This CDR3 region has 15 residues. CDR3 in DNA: TGTGCCAGCAGCTATAGTTTAGGGGCCCGCTATGGCTACACCTTC. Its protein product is CASSYSLGARYGYTF.

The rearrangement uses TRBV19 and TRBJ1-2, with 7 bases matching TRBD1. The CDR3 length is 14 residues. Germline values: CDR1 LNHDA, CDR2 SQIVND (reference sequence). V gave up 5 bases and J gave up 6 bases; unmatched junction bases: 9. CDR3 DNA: TGTGCCAGTAGTGGGGACAGCTGGTTCAATGGCTACACCTTC. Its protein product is CASSGDSWFNGYTF.

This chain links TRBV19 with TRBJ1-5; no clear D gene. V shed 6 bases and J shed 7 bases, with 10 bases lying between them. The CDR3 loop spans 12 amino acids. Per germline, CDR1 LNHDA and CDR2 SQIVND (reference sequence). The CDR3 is CASRTGVQPQHF. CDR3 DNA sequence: TGTGCCAGTAGAACGGGAGTCCAGCCCCAGCATTTT.

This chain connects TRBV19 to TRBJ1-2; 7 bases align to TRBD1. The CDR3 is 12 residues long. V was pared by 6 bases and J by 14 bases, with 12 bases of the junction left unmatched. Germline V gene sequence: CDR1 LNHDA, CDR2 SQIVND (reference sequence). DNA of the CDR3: TGTGCCAGTAGAACCGACAACAGGGGATTTACCTTC. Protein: CASRTDNRGFTF.

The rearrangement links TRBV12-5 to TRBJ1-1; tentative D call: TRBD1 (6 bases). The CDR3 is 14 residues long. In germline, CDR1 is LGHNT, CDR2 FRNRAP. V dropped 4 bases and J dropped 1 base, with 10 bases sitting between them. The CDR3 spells CASGSGGQNTEAFF. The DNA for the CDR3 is TGTGCTAGTGGTTCCGGGGGGCAGAACACTGAAGCTTTCTTT.

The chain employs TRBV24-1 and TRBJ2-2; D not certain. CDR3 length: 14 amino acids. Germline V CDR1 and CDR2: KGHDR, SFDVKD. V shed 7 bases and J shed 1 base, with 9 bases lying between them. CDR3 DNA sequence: TGTGCCACCAGAGCCGCAGGGAACACCGGGGAGCTGTTTTTT. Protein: CATRAAGNTGELFF.

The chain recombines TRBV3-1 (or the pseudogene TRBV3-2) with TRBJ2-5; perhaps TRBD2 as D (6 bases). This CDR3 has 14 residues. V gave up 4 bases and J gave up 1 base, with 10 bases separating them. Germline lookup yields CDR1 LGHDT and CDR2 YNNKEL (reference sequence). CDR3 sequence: CASSLSGGQETQYF. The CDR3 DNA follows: TGTGCCAGCAGCCTCTCCGGGGGCCAAGAGACCCAGTACTTC.